The 20 T cell receptor beta chains presented below share a single source sample, sequenced in a study of blood T cell repertoires in COVID-19. Using immunoSEQ multiplex PCR, the repertoire was profiled, and TCRdb retains in-frame clones only, with some absent. The top ten clones hold about 1.7% of a sample with about 400,000 clones, around 92% of them seen once. Input material: PBMCs or T cells enriched from blood (not recorded which). These TCRs come from a woman in her twenties or thirties who had recovered from COVID-19.

The V call is TRBV7-9, the J call TRBJ1-1; possibly TRBD1 for D (5 bases). The CDR3 has 13 amino acids. With 5 bases removed from V and 4 bases from J, the gap between germline ends came to 11 bases. Germline CDR1 SEHNR, CDR2 FQNEAQ (reference sequence). The CDR3 is CASSGHISTEAFF. The CDR3 DNA reads as TGTGCCAGCAGCGGACACATATCCACTGAAGCTTTCTTT.

The rearrangement links TRBV6-2 or TRBV6-3 to TRBJ2-1; possibly TRBD2 for D (6 bases). The V gene lost 2 bases and the J gene lost 7 bases, with 15 bases spanning the gap. The CDR3 has 15 amino acids. Per the germline V gene, CDR1 is MNHEY and CDR2 is SVGEGT. The CDR3: CASSYAPGLGNEQFF. CDR3 nucleotide sequence: TGTGCCAGCAGTTACGCCCCGGGACTTGGGAATGAGCAGTTCTTC.

As regards this clone: The sample has other DNA sequences that encode this CDR3 too. The chain couples TRBV30 to TRBJ1-3, with a tentative D call TRBD1 (5 bases). The V end was cut by 4 bases, the J end by 7 bases, with 11 bases between. The CDR3 covers 12 residues. Germline values: CDR1 GTSNPN, CDR2 SVGIG (reference sequence). CDR3 in DNA: TGTGCCTGGAATCGGCAGGGTAACACCATATATTTT. Its protein is CAWNRQGNTIYF.

The genes are TRBV10-3 and TRBJ1-1; no clear D. The length of the CDR3 is 16 residues. Trimming took off 5 bases at V and 4 bases at J, with 20 bases between the two ends. Germline CDR1 ENHRY, CDR2 SYGVKD. This chain's CDR3 is CAISSSSVRRATEAFF. In DNA form, the CDR3 reads TGTGCCATCAGTAGTTCTTCGGTCAGGAGGGCCACTGAAGCTTTCTTT.

The gene calls are TRBV3-1 (or the pseudogene TRBV3-2) and TRBJ2-3, with TRBD2 matching over 12 bases. The CDR3 extends over 18 amino acids. Germline V lookup: CDR1 LGHDT, CDR2 YNNKEL (reference sequence). J was trimmed by 6 bases and V by 0 bases; bases with no gene match: 10. The chain's CDR3 is CASSQDPPSGRAADTQYF. CDR3 sequence (DNA): TGTGCCAGCAGCCAAGACCCTCCTAGCGGGAGGGCGGCGGATACGCAGTATTTT.

J is TRBJ1-2 and V is TRBV7-3, with D uncertain. V was clipped by 5 bases and J by 4 bases, with 11 bases between them. The CDR3 contains 13 residues. CDR1 is SGHTA, CDR2 FQGTGA, per germline. The CDR3 loop is CASSPGFGYGYTF. As DNA, the CDR3 is TGTGCCAGCAGCCCAGGATTCGGCTATGGCTACACCTTC.

This sequence joins TRBV30 and TRBJ1-1; D gene unclear. CDR1 and CDR2 (germline): GTSNPN, SVGIG (reference sequence). V gave up 4 bases and J gave up 7 bases, with 10 bases separating them. The CDR3 length is 11 residues. CDR3 residues: CAWTSGGEAFF. The CDR3 DNA sequence: TGTGCCTGGACTTCTGGAGGTGAAGCTTTCTTT.

Written as DNA, the CDR3 is TGTGCCAGTAGCGCGGTTGGTTCTCAGCCCCAGCATTTT. Translating gives CASSAVGSQPQHF. The gene calls are TRBV19 and TRBJ1-5; D not certain. This CDR3 region has 13 residues. V was shortened by 6 bases and J by 6 bases, with 12 bases between the two germline ends. Germline V gives CDR1 LNHDA, CDR2 SQIVND (reference sequence).

The genes are TRBV30 and TRBJ1-2; 11 bases are shared with TRBD1. Trimming cost V 2 bases and J 8 bases; bases outside gene matches: 7. Germline V gene data show CDR1 as GTSNPN and CDR2 as SVGIG (reference sequence). This CDR3 region has 14 residues. The CDR3: CAWSRGQGAGGYTF. The CDR3 DNA is TGTGCCTGGAGTAGAGGACAGGGGGCTGGGGGCTACACCTTC.

The chain is built from TRBV4-1 and TRBJ2-7; tentatively, D is TRBD1 (8 bases). With 6 bases removed from V and 2 bases from J, the gap between germline ends came to 17 bases. Germline V gene sequence: CDR1 MGHRA, CDR2 YSYEKL. The CDR3 is 15 amino acids. This CDR3 is CASSLTGGGTYEQYF. CDR3 nucleotides: TGCGCCAGCAGTCTCACAGGGGGGGGGACCTACGAGCAGTACTTC.

This clone was seen a single time. This chain joins TRBV30 and TRBJ1-4, with 7 bases matching TRBD1. This CDR3 region has 16 residues. Looked up from germline, CDR1 is GTSNPN and CDR2 is SVGIG (reference sequence). V was clipped by 4 bases and J by 5 bases; unmatched bases: 13. CDR3 region: CAWTRNRQGRNEKLFF. CDR3 in DNA: TGTGCCTGGACACGCAATCGACAGGGTAGGAATGAAAAACTGTTTTTT.

The CDR3 reads CASSPEPLYSNQPQHF. The CDR3 DNA sequence: TGTGCCAGTAGTCCCGAGCCCCTTTATAGCAATCAGCCCCAGCATTTT. This chain joins TRBV19 and TRBJ1-5; no reliable D call. Trimming took off 5 bases at V and 0 bases at J, with 14 bases between the two ends. The CDR3 contains 16 residues. Germline lookup yields CDR1 LNHDA and CDR2 SQIVND (reference sequence).

This chain uses TRBV6-2 or TRBV6-3 with TRBJ1-5; 7 bases are shared with TRBD1. CDR1 and CDR2 from the germline V gene are MNHEY and SVGEGT. CDR3 length equals 13 residues. V was clipped by 3 bases and J by 6 bases; unmatched bases: 2. The CDR3: CASSYWDSQPQHF. In nucleotides, the CDR3 is TGTGCCAGCAGTTATTGGGACAGTCAGCCCCAGCATTTT.

With regard to this clone: The same CDR3 also results from other DNA sequences found in this sample. The rearrangement uses TRBV27 and TRBJ2-1, with D possibly matching TRBD2 (6 bases). CDR1 MNHEY and CDR2 SMNVEV come from the germline V gene (reference sequence). V lost 5 bases and J 7 bases, leaving 6 bases between the germline ends. This CDR3 spans 11 amino acids. CDR3 nucleotides: TGTGCCAGCAGTAGCGGGAATGAGCAGTTCTTC. Amino acid sequence: CASSSGNEQFF.

In its sample, this clone was seen a few times. This chain joins TRBV19 and TRBJ1-2, with D possibly matching TRBD1 (5 bases). Trimming took off 0 bases at V and 3 bases at J, with 14 bases between the two ends. The CDR3 length is 16 residues. From germline, CDR1 is LNHDA and CDR2 SQIVND (reference sequence). CDR3 amino acids: CASSIDTLDTHYGYTF. The CDR3 DNA follows: TGTGCCAGTAGTATAGATACCTTGGACACTCACTATGGCTACACCTTC.

This clone was seen only a few times. V gene TRBV6-2 or TRBV6-3 combines with J gene TRBJ1-2; a weak D match, TRBD1 (6 bases). V was pared by 7 bases and J by 2 bases, with 11 bases between. The CDR3 spans 13 residues. CDR1 and CDR2 (germline): MNHEY, SVGEGT. The CDR3 bases are TGTGCCAGCAACCCAACAGGGAACTATGGCTACACCTTC. This gives the protein CASNPTGNYGYTF.

This chain connects TRBV2 to TRBJ1-6; no definite D call. Deletions cut 1 base from V and 3 bases from J, with 10 bases between. The CDR3 runs 16 residues. The germline gives CDR1 SNHLY, CDR2 FYNNEI. Here the CDR3 reads CASSEVGPDYNSPLHF. The CDR3 DNA is TGTGCCAGCAGTGAAGTGGGCCCCGACTATAATTCACCCCTCCACTTT.

As regards this clone: This specimen includes other DNA sequences encoding the same CDR3. V is TRBV30 and J is TRBJ1-1; D unresolved. The CDR3 runs to 12 residues. Trimming took 2 bases from V and 1 from J, leaving 5 bases between them. Germline V gene data show CDR1 as GTSNPN and CDR2 as SVGIG (reference sequence). CDR3 nucleotides: TGTGCCTGGAGTCCGGGGAACACTGAAGCTTTCTTT. Translating it yields CAWSPGNTEAFF.

The chain carries TRBV6-1 and TRBJ1-1; D gene ambiguous. The ends were cut back, 2 bases at V and 6 bases at J, with 13 bases in the middle. The CDR3 has 14 residues. From germline, CDR1 is MNHNS and CDR2 SASEGT. CDR3 DNA sequence: TGTGCCAGCAGTGAAACCGACATGGAGGCTGAAGCTTTCTTT. The encoded protein is CASSETDMEAEAFF.

The chain employs TRBV27 and TRBJ2-5, with 8 bases lining up with TRBD2. V dropped 7 bases and J dropped 1; count of bases not matched to a gene: 5. The CDR3 runs to 14 residues. Per the germline V gene, CDR1 is MNHEY and CDR2 is SMNVEV (reference sequence). The CDR3 loop is CASTSGGPQETQYF. The CDR3 nucleotides are TGTGCCAGCACCTCGGGGGGGCCCCAAGAGACCCAGTACTTC.